Sequencing of this TCR beta chain was carried out in a study of blood T cell repertoires in COVID-19. As for the study in general: In each case, the material was cDNA or gDNA derived from T cells, B-cell-depleted T cells, or PBMCs.

The CDR3 is 12 amino acids. Germline-derived CDR1 and CDR2 are SGHVS and FNYEAQ. The V end was cut by 8 bases, the J end by 0 bases, with 8 bases between. Clones were read by immunoSEQ multiplex PCR, and TCRdb kept only the in-frame ones, dropping some. The sample contains 100,000 to 150,000 clones, approximately 79% of which appear only once. The chain recombines TRBV7-6 with TRBJ2-7, with D maybe TRBD2 (6 bases). This receptor was identified in a man aged 35-49 years with acute COVID-19. Sample: PBMCs or T cells enriched from blood (not recorded which). The CDR3 here is CASGGSSYEQYF. The CDR3 DNA is TGTGCCAGCGGGGGGAGCTCCTACGAGCAGTACTTC.